This T cell receptor beta chain appears in the sequencing data of a study of technical replicates of blood from several donors. Per germline, CDR1 MNHNS and CDR2 SASEGT. The length of the CDR3 is 13 residues. The V end was cut by 3 bases, the J end by 4 bases, with 10 bases between. TCRdb keeps only in-frame clones here, not all; method: immunoSEQ multiplex PCR. Of tens of thousands of clones in the sample, approximately 78% were seen once. This sequence joins TRBV6-1 and TRBJ2-7; D remains unclear. What was sequenced was PBMCs. This TCR derives from a human donor in good health. Some clones in this sample may be carry-over from other donors' samples. CDR3 nucleotides: TGTGCCAGCAGTGAGACATTATTTTACGAGCAGTACTTC. This encodes CASSETLFYEQYF.